The 15 T cell receptor beta chains given below trace back to one sample, sequenced in a study of shared clonotypes between healthy human individuals. The protocol was immunoSEQ multiplex PCR, while the TCRdb copy is restricted to in-frame clones and leaves out a portion. The repertoire holds fewer than 2.5 million clones, with 80% to 95% as singletons. The material sequenced was naive CD4+ T cells from PBMCs. Subset defined: CD45RA+ positively selected. These receptors were obtained from a man between 18 and 35 years old in good health. Some clones in this sample may be carry-over from other donors' samples.

This chain connects TRBV6-1 to TRBJ1-1; 9 bases are a match to TRBD1. CDR3 length: 14 amino acids. J gave up 6 bases and V 5 bases, and 7 bases lay outside the gene matches. The germline V gene has CDR1 MNHNS and CDR2 SASEGT. As DNA, the CDR3 is TGTGCCAGCAGTTATCTACAGGGGGCCGCTGAAGCTTTCTTT. Protein product: CASSYLQGAAEAFF.

V is TRBV10-2 and J is TRBJ2-6, with D uncertain. V was trimmed by 4 bases and J by 5 bases, leaving 21 bases between them. CDR1 is WSHSY and CDR2 is SAAADI in the germline V gene. The CDR3 extends over 18 amino acids. CDR3: CASSGQSTSNSRANVLTF. The CDR3 DNA sequence: TGCGCCAGCAGTGGTCAGTCCACTTCTAACAGTCGGGCCAACGTCCTGACTTTC.

Of note for this clone: Other DNA sequences in the sample encode the same CDR3. The rearrangement joins TRBV6-1 to TRBJ2-7; D gene unclear. Trimming took 0 bases from V and 3 from J, leaving 3 bases between them. Per the germline V gene, CDR1 is MNHNS and CDR2 is SASEGT. CDR3 length: 12 amino acids. The CDR3 bases are TGTGCCAGCAGTGAAGCGGGCTACGAGCAGTACTTC. This encodes CASSEAGYEQYF.

The V gene is TRBV5-1, the J gene TRBJ2-7; 7 nucleotides agree with TRBD1. CDR1 is SGHRS and CDR2 is YFSETQ in the germline V gene. V was clipped by 4 bases and J by 3 bases; unmatched bases: 7. The CDR3 covers 14 residues. The CDR3 reads CASSPQGNLYEQYF. The CDR3 DNA is TGCGCCAGCAGCCCACAGGGGAACCTCTACGAGCAGTACTTC.

The V gene is TRBV5-1, the J gene TRBJ2-7; TRBD1 is a possible D gene (7 bases). Germline V gene lookup returns CDR1 SGHRS and CDR2 YFSETQ. This CDR3 spans 14 amino acids. Between the trimmed V and J ends, which lost 6 bases and 5 bases, there was a span of 18 bases. CDR3 residues: CASNGGGAGDEQYF. DNA of the CDR3: TGCGCCAGCAACGGAGGGGGCGCTGGGGACGAGCAGTACTTC.

This clone appeared a single time. The chain is built from TRBV30 and TRBJ2-2, with D possibly being TRBD2 (6 bases). Looked up from germline, CDR1 is GTSNPN and CDR2 is SVGIG (reference sequence). Trimming took off 1 base at V and 1 base at J, with 10 bases between the two ends. The CDR3 is made up of 15 amino acids. The CDR3 DNA sequence: TGTGCCTGGAGTGGCGGGACGGAGAACACCGGGGAGCTGTTTTTT. Translating it yields CAWSGGTENTGELFF.

This chain joins TRBV7-2 and TRBJ2-1; the D is unclear. V was shortened by 6 bases and J by 6 bases, with 18 bases between the two germline ends. The length of the CDR3 is 15 residues. Germline V gene lookup returns CDR1 SGHTA and CDR2 FQGNSA. The CDR3 region is CASRRQVTTPNEQFF. As DNA, the CDR3 is TGTGCCAGCAGACGCCAGGTCACGACCCCCAATGAGCAGTTCTTC.

The chain combines TRBV4-1 with TRBJ1-4; a weak D match, TRBD1 (6 bases). Germline V gene data show CDR1 as MGHRA and CDR2 as YSYEKL. Deletions cut 4 bases from V and 8 bases from J, with 11 bases between. The CDR3 length is 13 residues. The DNA for the CDR3 is TGCGCCAGCAGCCGGGGGGCATCGGAAAAACTGTTTTTT. It specifies CASSRGASEKLFF.

In DNA form, the CDR3 reads TGTGCCAGCAGCTTAGTTCCGGGACAGGGGAACTCCTACGAGCAGTACTTC. Protein: CASSLVPGQGNSYEQYF. The rearrangement uses TRBV11-2 and TRBJ2-7; 10 nucleotides agree with TRBD1. The CDR3 is made up of 17 amino acids. Germline CDR1 reads SGHAT; CDR2 reads FQNNGV. The junction had 6 bases not matched to a gene; V was cut back by 1 base and J by 0 bases.

As to this clone: This sample includes further DNA sequences coding for the same CDR3. This chain joins TRBV14 and TRBJ1-1; D call uncertain. The CDR3 runs 13 residues. The ends were cut back, 0 bases at V and 3 bases at J, with 5 bases in the middle. The V gene's germline CDR1 is SGHDN and CDR2 FVKESK. In DNA, the CDR3 is TGTGCCAGCAGCCAAGACGGATACACTGAAGCTTTCTTT. Translation: CASSQDGYTEAFF.

The chain employs TRBV9 and TRBJ2-1; TRBD1 aligns across 7 bases. Trimming removed 4 bases from V and 3 bases from J; junction bases left unmatched: 7. This CDR3 region has 15 residues. Germline V gives CDR1 SGDLS, CDR2 YYNGEE. CDR3 residues: CASSTRQGLYNEQFF. CDR3 nucleotide sequence: TGTGCCAGCAGCACGCGACAGGGTCTCTACAATGAGCAGTTCTTC.

About this clone: A read error may produce the germline difference seen at one junction end. The V gene is TRBV2, the J gene TRBJ2-3; D gene ambiguous. The germline V gene has CDR1 SNHLY and CDR2 FYNNEI. The CDR3 has 13 residues. CDR3 residues: CASSEGITDTQYF. The CDR3 region has the DNA TGTGCCAGCAGCGAAGGGATCACAGATACGCAGTATTTT.

This rearrangement joins TRBV28 to TRBJ1-1; 7 bases line up with TRBD1. V was pared by 4 bases and J by 2 bases, with 13 bases of the junction left unmatched. This CDR3 has 17 amino acids. Germline values: CDR1 MDHEN, CDR2 SYDVKM. CDR3 bases: TGTGCCAGCAGTTCTCCCAGTAGACAGGGCTTTAACACTGAAGCTTTCTTT. Its protein product is CASSSPSRQGFNTEAFF.

The J gene is TRBJ1-2, the V gene TRBV5-5; D remains ambiguous. CDR3 length equals 13 residues. Trimming removed 2 bases from V and 2 bases from J, with 7 bases in between. Germline loops: CDR1 SGHKS, CDR2 YYEKEE (reference sequence). The chain's CDR3 is CASSFSGNYGYTF. DNA of the CDR3: TGTGCCAGCAGCTTCTCCGGGAACTATGGCTACACCTTC. The full variable domain, with the rest looked up from reference TRBV5-5 and TRBJ1-2, is DAGVTQSPTHLIKTRGQQVTLRCSPISGHKSVSWYQQVLGQGPQFIFQYYEKEERGRGNFPDRFSARQFPNYSSELNVNALLLGDSALYLCASSFSGNYGYTFGSGTRLTVV.

This chain uses TRBV4-1 with TRBJ2-5; D unclear. The CDR3 totals 13 residues. V lost 1 base and J 2 bases, leaving 5 bases between the germline ends. CDR1 and CDR2 from the germline V gene are MGHRA and YSYEKL. The CDR3 nucleotides read TGCGCCAGCAGCCAAGGGATGCAAGAGACCCAGTACTTC. Translated, it gives CASSQGMQETQYF.